Following are 18 T cell receptor beta chains from one sample sequenced in a study of T cells and copy number aberrations in small-cell lung cancer. Measured with immunoSEQ multiplex PCR; TCRdb has only the in-frame clones, and not every one. The sample includes about 2,000 clones, 79% of them seen just once. Sequencing used normal tissue next to the tumor. Source of these receptors: a woman aged 60-75 years with small cell lung cancer.

The rearrangement links TRBV19 to TRBJ2-1, with 10 bases matching TRBD2. There are 16 residues in the CDR3. The J segment lost 0 bases and the V segment lost 7 bases, leaving 6 bases of the junction unmatched. Germline values: CDR1 LNHDA, CDR2 SQIVND (reference sequence). The DNA of the CDR3 is TGTGCCAGTACTGAGACTAGCGGGCTCTCCTACAATGAGCAGTTCTTC. Translation: CASTETSGLSYNEQFF.

The chain couples TRBV5-4 to TRBJ2-7; D unresolved. Trimming shortened V by 0 bases and J by 0 bases, and 4 bases separated the two germline ends. This CDR3 contains 13 residues. Germline CDR1 and CDR2: SGHNT and YYREEE (reference sequence). The CDR3, as DNA: TGTGCCAGCAGCTTGGGGTCCTCCTACGAGCAGTACTTC. It is translated as CASSLGSSYEQYF.

The genes are TRBV19 and TRBJ1-1; D might be TRBD1 (5 bases). Germline CDR1 LNHDA, CDR2 SQIVND (reference sequence). Trimming removed 1 base at V and 3 bases at J, with 12 bases between. This CDR3 contains 15 residues. CDR3 DNA sequence: TGTGCCAGTAGTATAGGGGGCCGGGGTCACACTGAAGCTTTCTTT. This codes for CASSIGGRGHTEAFF.

The chain uses TRBV6-5 and TRBJ2-7; possibly TRBD2 for D (6 bases). The ends were cut back, 7 bases at V and 2 bases at J, with 12 bases in the middle. Germline V gene data show CDR1 as MNHEY and CDR2 as SVGAGI. This CDR3 comprises 13 residues. The CDR3 DNA is TGTGCCAGCAAGCATAGCGGTACCTACGAGCAGTACTTC. It yields the protein CASKHSGTYEQYF.

V is TRBV25-1 and J is TRBJ2-5; no clear D. Germline CDR1 MGHDK, CDR2 SYGVNS. The CDR3 runs 11 residues. The V and J ends lost 7 bases and 4 bases respectively, with 7 bases between them. In DNA form, the CDR3 reads TGTGCCAGCAACCTTCGAGAGACCCAGTACTTC. It codes for CASNLRETQYF.

This clone was counted only a few times. V is TRBV28 and J is TRBJ1-1, with no clear D. The V gene lost 4 bases and the J gene lost 8 bases, with 8 bases spanning the gap. This CDR3 is built from 11 residues. Germline V gives CDR1 MDHEN, CDR2 SYDVKM. The CDR3 region is CASSSSREAFF. CDR3 DNA sequence: TGTGCCAGCAGTTCGTCCAGGGAAGCTTTCTTT. The full variable domain, its missing parts supplied by reference TRBV28 and TRBJ1-1, is DVKVTQSSRYLVKRTGEKVFLECVQDMDHENMFWYRQDPGLGLRLIYFSYDVKMKEKGDIPEGYSVSREKKERFSLILESASTNQTSMYLCASSSSREAFFGQGTRLTVV.

This clone was seen only once. The chain uses TRBV5-1 and TRBJ1-1; 7 positions match TRBD1. The V and J ends lost 4 bases and 1 base, in that order; junction bases with no gene match: 10. The germline V gene has CDR1 SGHRS and CDR2 YFSETQ. CDR3 length equals 16 residues. DNA of the CDR3: TGCGCCAGCAGCAGGGACAGACTAGTTAGGAACACTGAAGCTTTCTTT. This translates into CASSRDRLVRNTEAFF. The variable domain in full, completed from reference TRBV5-1 and TRBJ1-1, reads KAGVTQTPRYLIKTRGQQVTLSCSPISGHRSVSWYQQTPGQGLQFLFEYFSETQRNKGNFPGRFSGRQFSNSRSEMNVSTLELGDSALYLCASSRDRLVRNTEAFFGQGTRLTVV.

The V and J genes are TRBV30 and TRBJ2-5; 14 bases match TRBD2. CDR1 and CDR2 from the germline V gene are GTSNPN and SVGIG (reference sequence). V gave up 5 bases and J gave up 4 bases; unmatched junction bases: 9. The length of the CDR3 is 16 residues. The CDR3: CAWSTSGRAVGETQYF. CDR3 bases: TGTGCCTGGTCGACTAGCGGGAGGGCCGTCGGAGAGACCCAGTACTTC. The full variable domain, rest sourced from reference TRBV30 and TRBJ2-5, is SQTIHQWPATLVQPVGSPLSLECTVEGTSNPNLYWYRQAAGRGLQLLFYSVGIGQISSEVPQNLSASRPQDRQFILSSKKLLLSDSGFYLCAWSTSGRAVGETQYFGPGTRLLVL.

The chain is built from TRBV5-4 and TRBJ1-1; tentative D call: TRBD1 (5 bases). Trimming left V 3 bases short and J 8 bases short, with 14 bases between. Germline V lookup: CDR1 SGHNT, CDR2 YYREEE (reference sequence). This CDR3 region has 13 residues. CDR3 sequence (DNA): TGTGCCAGCAGCTCCGCCCGGGGCTCCGAAGCTTTCTTT. Residues: CASSSARGSEAFF.

The V gene is TRBV7-2, the J gene TRBJ1-4; D is undetermined. Trimming took 4 bases from V and 8 from J, leaving 11 bases between them. CDR1 and CDR2 (germline): SGHTA, FQGNSA. The CDR3 sequence is 13 residues long. This chain's CDR3 is CASSYAKGEKLFF. CDR3 bases: TGTGCCAGCAGCTACGCTAAGGGCGAAAAACTGTTTTTT.

The V and J genes are TRBV4-1 and TRBJ1-6; D gene uncertain. The CDR3 has 16 residues. The V gene lost 0 bases and the J gene lost 6 bases, with 12 bases spanning the gap. CDR1 and CDR2 (germline): MGHRA, YSYEKL. This chain's CDR3 is CASSQDGRTLNSPLHF. The CDR3 DNA is TGCGCCAGCAGCCAAGACGGGCGCACCCTTAATTCACCCCTCCACTTT.

The V gene is TRBV9, the J gene TRBJ2-7, with unresolved D. Trimming cost V 2 bases and J 6 bases, with 12 bases left between them. CDR1 SGDLS and CDR2 YYNGEE come from the germline V gene. This CDR3 is 13 amino acids long. DNA of the CDR3: TGTGCCAGCAGCGTCCGACCGACTTCCGAGCAGTACTTC. This gives the protein CASSVRPTSEQYF.

The chain joins TRBV4-1 to TRBJ1-3; D is unresolved. This CDR3 has 16 residues. Germline values: CDR1 MGHRA, CDR2 YSYEKL. Trimming shortened V by 3 bases and J by 0 bases, and 12 bases separated the two germline ends. CDR3 protein: CASSHRPTVSGNTIYF. In DNA form, the CDR3 reads TGCGCCAGCAGCCATAGACCGACCGTCTCTGGAAACACCATATATTTT.

The chain recombines TRBV10-1 with TRBJ1-1; 7 nucleotides agree with TRBD1. Trimming took 2 bases from V and 9 from J; bases not matched to a gene: 6. This CDR3 is 13 amino acids long. Germline V lookup: CDR1 WNHNN, CDR2 SYGVQD (reference sequence). In DNA form, the CDR3 reads TGCGCCAGCAGTGAGGTTCGAGGGGGCCAAGCTTTCTTT. Translating gives CASSEVRGGQAFF.

The chain has TRBV19 and TRBJ2-7; D is ambiguous. The V gene lost 4 bases and the J gene lost 3 bases, with 10 bases spanning the gap. The CDR3 is 13 residues long. The germline V gene encodes CDR1 LNHDA and CDR2 SQIVND (reference sequence). The CDR3 DNA is TGTGCCAGTAGTAATGGAGCAGGCTACGAGCAGTACTTC. Its protein is CASSNGAGYEQYF.

The CDR3 spells CASSAQTGGADTQYF. CDR3 coding DNA: TGTGCCAGCAGCGCTCAGACAGGGGGAGCAGATACGCAGTATTTT. This sequence joins TRBV5-5 and TRBJ2-3, with 9 positions matching TRBD1. This CDR3 region has 15 residues. V lost 4 bases to trimming and J lost 4 bases; unmatched junction nucleotides: 7. Germline-derived CDR1 and CDR2 are SGHKS and YYEKEE (reference sequence).

This chain connects TRBV29-1 to TRBJ2-3; D gene ambiguous. V was clipped by 0 bases and J by 2 bases, with 12 bases between them. In germline, CDR1 is SQVTM, CDR2 ANQGSEA. This CDR3 is 15 amino acids long. Here the CDR3 reads CSVEDPSRFTDTQYF. The CDR3 DNA follows: TGCAGCGTTGAAGATCCGAGCAGGTTCACAGATACGCAGTATTTT.

This chain connects TRBV7-9 to TRBJ2-5, with a tentative D call TRBD2 (5 bases). The CDR3 is 12 residues long. Germline V gene sequence: CDR1 SEHNR, CDR2 FQNEAQ (reference sequence). With 5 bases removed from V and 5 bases from J, the gap between germline ends came to 9 bases. The CDR3 sequence is CASSLGVETQYF. CDR3 nucleotide sequence: TGTGCCAGCAGCCTCGGGGTGGAGACCCAGTACTTC.